The next 4 T cell receptor beta chains were all read from a single sample in a study of T cell responses to AZD1222 COVID-19 vaccine (dated by TCRdb to 2020 to 2022). What the time point label conveys for this sample: baseline before first vaccination. The library was obtained by the immunoSEQ multiplex PCR assay. TCRdb mirrors the immuneACCESS table, restricted to in-frame sequences. Some clones are absent from its copies; in checked studies, under half trace to an unresolved V gene, and the reason for the others is unknown. The sample table records 160,000 or so clones; less than 95% of these occur just once. In total, the top ten clones hold about 4.4% of the sample. The sample consisted of peripheral blood, taken on day 0 of AZD1222 vaccination. These receptors all stem from an adult in good health.

The chain has TRBV4-3 and TRBJ2-7; D not resolved. V lost 0 bases, J lost 3 bases, and 6 bases lay in between. Germline CDR1 reads LGHNA; CDR2 reads YSLEER. The CDR3 is 13 residues long. The CDR3 DNA reads TGCGCCAGCAGCCAAGATTTTCACTACGAGCAGTACTTC. Its translation: CASSQDFHYEQYF.

In nucleotides, the CDR3 is TGTGCCAGCAGTGAACCGGGACAGGGGGCTAATTCACCCCTCCACTTT. Translation: CASSEPGQGANSPLHF. The chain has TRBV6-1 and TRBJ1-6; 12 bases match TRBD1. The CDR3 covers 16 residues. J lost 6 bases, V lost 2 bases, and 2 bases had no gene match. CDR1 is MNHNS and CDR2 is SASEGT in the germline V gene.

The DNA for the CDR3 is TGTGCCAGCAGCTTAGGGGAGAAGGTGACTGAAGCTTTCTTT. Protein: CASSLGEKVTEAFF. The chain has TRBV11-3 and TRBJ1-1; no definite D call. The CDR3 covers 14 residues. V lost 1 base, J lost 5 bases, and 11 bases lay in between. Germline V gene sequence: CDR1 SGHNT, CDR2 YENEEA.

This CDR3 is CASSLGADQPQHF. The CDR3 DNA follows: TGCGCCAGCAGCTTGGGTGCTGATCAGCCCCAGCATTTT. The genes are TRBV5-1 and TRBJ1-5; the D is unclear. Germline assignment: CDR1 SGHRS and CDR2 YFSETQ. The CDR3 covers 13 residues. V lost 0 bases and J 5 bases, leaving 6 bases between the germline ends.